Following are 32 T cell receptor beta chains from one sample sequenced in a study of naive and memory T cell subsets (dated 2017 in TCRdb). The library came from UMI-ligation and nested PCR. Sequencing used an Illumina MiSeq. To cover both TRBC1 and TRBC2, the beta constant-region primer consisted of an equimolar mix of two oligonucleotides. The ligated cDNA went through four rounds of PCR with nested alpha and beta constant-region primers together with the SP2 primer. TCRdb cleaned the public reads at Q25 with fastp, built clones with MiXCR and kept in-frame beta chains. When rows share a CDR3 protein, they turn into one entry using the most common DNA and genes. Across this sample there are about 120,000 distinct CDR3 sequences, with 35% to 40% seen only once. The top ten clones comprise less than 1% of the sample. The sequencing input was central memory CD4+ T cells from blood. Per the publication, the cell subset or site label means: central memory, CD45RA- CD27+. Receptors originate from a human donor in good health.

The chain has TRBV29-1 and TRBJ2-7; D not certain. The CDR3 totals 10 residues. With 4 bases removed from V and 7 bases from J, the gap between germline ends came to 8 bases. Germline V gives CDR1 SQVTM, CDR2 ANQGSEA. The CDR3 region has the DNA TGCAGCGTTGTCCAACGGGAGCAGTACTTC. Encoded protein: CSVVQREQYF.

This clonotype has a count of ten or more. The chain links TRBV15 to TRBJ2-7; the D gene is possibly TRBD2 (5 bases). CDR1 and CDR2 from the germline V gene are LNHNV and YYDKDF (reference sequence). There are 15 residues in the CDR3. The V end lost 2 bases, the J end lost 2 bases, and 13 bases lay between the germline ends. The CDR3 sequence is CATSRSTGLAYEQYF. CDR3 nucleotides: TGTGCCACCAGCAGATCGACGGGGTTAGCCTACGAGCAGTACTTC.

V and J are TRBV20-1 and TRBJ2-3; 8 positions match TRBD2. This CDR3 has 15 residues. CDR1 is DFQATT, CDR2 SNEGSKA, per germline (reference sequence). With 0 bases clipped from V and 2 bases from J, the junction kept 4 bases outside the gene matches. CDR3 in DNA: TGCAGTGCTAGAGAACTAGCGGTCTACACAGATACGCAGTATTTT. Its protein product is CSARELAVYTDTQYF.

This clonotype was counted between two and nine times. This sequence joins TRBV7-9 and TRBJ2-7, with a weak D call TRBD1 (5 bases). V lost 5 bases and J 1 base, leaving 12 bases between the germline ends. The CDR3 extends over 14 amino acids. Germline loops: CDR1 SEHNR, CDR2 FQNEAQ (reference sequence). CDR3 sequence: CASSTRQSSYEQYF. In nucleotides, the CDR3 is TGTGCCAGCAGCACCAGACAGTCGTCCTACGAGCAGTACTTC.

This clonotype was observed a few times. This sequence joins TRBV7-9 and TRBJ1-1; D is ambiguous. The CDR3 is 11 amino acids. The germline gives CDR1 SEHNR, CDR2 FQNEAQ (reference sequence). The V end was cut by 5 bases, the J end by 8 bases, with 9 bases between. CDR3 amino acids: CASSLTNEAFF. The CDR3 coding sequence is TGTGCCAGCAGCCTCACCAACGAAGCTTTCTTT.

This clonotype was picked up a small number of times. The gene calls are TRBV7-9 and TRBJ2-1; no reliable D call. Germline V gene lookup returns CDR1 SEHNR and CDR2 FQNEAQ (reference sequence). Trimming left V 5 bases short and J 8 bases short, with 7 bases between. This CDR3 has 11 residues. CDR3 sequence: CASSPLDEQFF. CDR3 DNA sequence: TGTGCCAGCAGCCCCCTGGATGAGCAGTTCTTC. The complete variable domain, with remaining parts taken from reference TRBV7-9 and TRBJ2-1, reads DTGVSQNPRHKITKRGQNVTFRCDPISEHNRLYWYRQTLGQGPEFLTYFQNEAQLEKSRLLSDRFSAERPKGSFSTLEIQRTEQGDSAMYLCASSPLDEQFFGPGTRLTVL.

The chain joins TRBV7-9 to TRBJ2-7, with 11 bases that match TRBD1. The ends lost 4 bases at V and 5 bases at J; junction bases unmatched: 4. CDR1 SEHNR and CDR2 FQNEAQ come from the germline V gene (reference sequence). This CDR3 region has 14 residues. CDR3 loop: CASSSGQGVHEQYF. CDR3 nucleotides: TGTGCCAGCAGCTCGGGACAGGGGGTCCACGAGCAGTACTTC. The full variable domain, its missing parts supplied by reference TRBV7-9 and TRBJ2-7, is DTGVSQNPRHKITKRGQNVTFRCDPISEHNRLYWYRQTLGQGPEFLTYFQNEAQLEKSRLLSDRFSAERPKGSFSTLEIQRTEQGDSAMYLCASSSGQGVHEQYFGPGTRLTVT.

This chain connects TRBV12-5 to TRBJ1-1; D uncertain. CDR3 length equals 12 residues. Germline-derived CDR1 and CDR2 are LGHNT and FRNRAP. Trimming left V 1 base short and J 13 bases short, with 13 bases between. The CDR3 nucleotides are TGTGCTAGTGGTTTGGGGCAGGCTGTTGGTTTCTTT. As protein: CASGLGQAVGFF.

This clonotype turned up a few times. The CDR3 nucleotides read TGCGCCAGCAGCGTGAGGGGGGTTGGAGATACGCAGTATTTT. Translated: CASSVRGVGDTQYF. The chain couples TRBV5-1 to TRBJ2-3; D may be TRBD1 or TRBD2 (6 bases each). Germline CDR1 SGHRS, CDR2 YFSETQ. Trimming shortened V by 4 bases and J by 5 bases, and 14 bases separated the two germline ends. CDR3 length: 14 amino acids.

This clonotype was seen ten or more times. This chain links TRBV7-2 with TRBJ2-2, with TRBD2 as a possible D gene (5 bases). V dropped 5 bases and J dropped 6 bases, with 10 bases sitting between them. The CDR3 runs 13 residues. The germline CDR1 and CDR2 sequences are SGHTA and FQGNSA. CDR3 region: CASSHAGAGELFF. The CDR3 nucleotides are TGTGCCAGCAGCCACGCCGGGGCCGGGGAGCTGTTTTTT.

The chain combines TRBV9 with TRBJ2-7, with TRBD2 as a possible D gene (6 bases). V was pared by 0 bases and J by 0 bases, with 7 bases between. CDR1 SGDLS and CDR2 YYNGEE come from the germline V gene. This CDR3 has 14 residues. The CDR3 loop reads CASSVGGDSYEQYF. In DNA, the CDR3 is TGTGCCAGCAGCGTAGGGGGGGACTCCTACGAGCAGTACTTC.

This clonotype was picked up many times. This chain links TRBV5-4 with TRBJ2-3, with 7 bases lining up with TRBD2. The CDR3 runs 16 residues. Germline lookup yields CDR1 SGHNT and CDR2 YYREEE (reference sequence). With V trimmed by 0 bases and J by 0 bases, 4 bases remained unmatched. This CDR3 reads CASSLAGRMSTDTQYF. CDR3 bases: TGTGCCAGCAGCTTGGCCGGGAGGATGAGCACAGATACGCAGTATTTT.

The chain carries TRBV20-1 and TRBJ2-1, with D hard to call. The germline gives CDR1 DFQATT, CDR2 SNEGSKA (reference sequence). Trimming left V 1 base short and J 0 bases short, with 7 bases between. CDR3 length: 14 amino acids. CDR3 residues: CSARAGRSYNEQFF. CDR3 coding DNA: TGCAGTGCTAGAGCGGGTCGCTCCTACAATGAGCAGTTCTTC.

This sequence joins TRBV10-2 and TRBJ2-3; TRBD2 matches 9 bases. V lost 3 bases, J lost 4 bases, and 11 bases stayed unmatched. Germline V gives CDR1 WSHSY, CDR2 SAAADI. The CDR3 is 17 residues long. The CDR3 coding sequence is TGCGCCAGCAGTGATATAAGGCGCGGGAGGGTCTCAGATACGCAGTATTTT. Amino acids: CASSDIRRGRVSDTQYF.

The V gene is TRBV7-2, the J gene TRBJ1-2; D may be TRBD1 (6 bases). Germline V gene data show CDR1 as SGHTA and CDR2 as FQGNSA. The ends were cut back, 1 base at V and 8 bases at J, with 17 bases in the middle. The CDR3 is made up of 15 amino acids. The CDR3: CASSLEGRGYDGYTF. The CDR3 bases are TGTGCCAGCAGCTTAGAGGGCAGGGGCTATGACGGCTACACCTTC.

V and J are TRBV6-6 and TRBJ1-2, with D possibly being TRBD1 (5 bases). Per germline, CDR1 MNHNY and CDR2 SVGAGI (reference sequence). CDR3 length: 13 amino acids. V lost 3 bases and J lost 3, with 8 bases in between. The CDR3 sequence: CASSYGGDYGYTF. CDR3 DNA sequence: TGTGCCAGCAGTTATGGGGGAGACTATGGCTACACCTTC.

This clonotype occurred many times. The chain couples TRBV28 to TRBJ2-1; 10 nucleotides match TRBD2. Germline V gene data show CDR1 as MDHEN and CDR2 as SYDVKM. Germline trimming cut 5 bases from V and 6 bases from J; bases unmatched to any gene: 7. The CDR3 loop spans 15 amino acids. CDR3 DNA sequence: TGTGCCAGCAGTCTCTCGGGACTAGCGTCCAATGAGCAGTTCTTC. Its translation is CASSLSGLASNEQFF.

J is TRBJ2-1 and V is TRBV30; no clear D gene. The germline V gene has CDR1 GTSNPN and CDR2 SVGIG (reference sequence). The length of the CDR3 is 12 residues. V was shortened by 0 bases and J by 3 bases, with 3 bases between the two germline ends. CDR3: CAWSVGYNEQFF. The CDR3 DNA follows: TGTGCCTGGAGTGTGGGCTACAATGAGCAGTTCTTC.

The genes are TRBV28 and TRBJ1-5; 9 bases agree with TRBD1. V lost 6 bases, J lost 5 bases, and 11 bases stayed unmatched. Germline CDR1 is MDHEN and CDR2 is SYDVKM. There are 16 residues in the CDR3. This chain's CDR3 is CASSPSDRGAYQPQHF. Here the CDR3 DNA reads TGTGCCAGCAGCCCATCGGACAGGGGTGCCTATCAGCCCCAGCATTTT.

This clonotype occurred many times. The chain combines TRBV11-2 with TRBJ1-2, with 7 bases aligning to TRBD1. J was trimmed by 8 bases and V by 5 bases; bases with no gene match: 8. The CDR3 sequence is 13 residues long. Germline CDR1 is SGHAT and CDR2 is FQNNGV. The CDR3 reads CASSPGGQAGYTF. CDR3 DNA sequence: TGTGCCAGCAGCCCGGGCGGACAGGCCGGCTACACCTTC. Looking up the rest from reference TRBV11-2 and TRBJ1-2 gives the full variable domain: EAGVAQSPRYKIIEKRQSVAFWCNPISGHATLYWYQQILGQGPKLLIQFQNNGVVDDSQLPKDRFSAERLKGVDSTLKIQPAKLEDSAVYLCASSPGGQAGYTFGSGTRLTVV.

The chain employs TRBV20-1 and TRBJ1-2; no clear D. Trimming took off 0 bases at V and 6 bases at J, with 11 bases between the two ends. This CDR3 has 13 residues. CDR1 is DFQATT and CDR2 is SNEGSKA in the germline V gene (reference sequence). The DNA for the CDR3 is TGCAGTGCTAGAGATCCACCCCGGCATGGCTACACCTTC. Its translation: CSARDPPRHGYTF.

The rearrangement joins TRBV6-4 to TRBJ1-1; a weak D match, TRBD1 (6 bases). The CDR3 has 15 residues. Per the germline V gene, CDR1 is MRHNA and CDR2 is SNTAGT. V was cut by 6 bases and J by 2 bases, with 16 bases left in between. The CDR3 loop reads CASSPIGGINTEAFF. In DNA, the CDR3 is TGTGCCAGCAGCCCGATAGGGGGGATAAACACTGAAGCTTTCTTT.

This clonotype was seen more than once but under ten times. The chain has TRBV19 and TRBJ2-7; TRBD1 aligns across 9 bases. The junction had 5 bases not matched to a gene; V was cut back by 3 bases and J by 2 bases. Germline-derived CDR1 and CDR2 are LNHDA and SQIVND (reference sequence). The CDR3 has 15 residues. Here the CDR3 reads CASSITGGQTYEQYF. CDR3 nucleotide sequence: TGTGCCAGTAGTATTACAGGGGGCCAAACCTACGAGCAGTACTTC. Drawing the rest from reference TRBV19 and TRBJ2-7, the complete variable domain is DGGITQSPKYLFRKEGQNVTLSCEQNLNHDAMYWYRQDPGQGLRLIYYSQIVNDFQKGDIAEGYSVSREKKESFPLTVTSAQKNPTAFYLCASSITGGQTYEQYFGPGTRLTVT.

The chain employs TRBV2 and TRBJ1-5; D unresolved. This CDR3 is 14 amino acids long. Trimming removed 7 bases at V and 0 bases at J, with 10 bases between. CDR1 and CDR2 (germline): SNHLY, FYNNEI. The chain's CDR3 is CASTRRNSNQPQHF. CDR3 in DNA: TGTGCCAGCACGAGACGGAATAGCAATCAGCCCCAGCATTTT.

The chain recombines TRBV20-1 with TRBJ1-6; D may be TRBD1 (6 bases). Trimming took 0 bases from V and 10 from J, leaving 16 bases between them. The CDR3 spans 15 residues. In germline, CDR1 is DFQATT, CDR2 SNEGSKA (reference sequence). The CDR3 DNA is TGCAGTGCTAGAGAACCCCTAGGGGGGCAATCACCCCTCCACTTT. Its protein product is CSAREPLGGQSPLHF.

This clonotype was counted between two and nine times. The rearrangement uses TRBV6-1 and TRBJ2-7; possible D gene TRBD2, 7 bases. CDR3 length equals 15 residues. The V and J ends lost 4 bases and 7 bases respectively, with 20 bases between them. The germline CDR1 and CDR2 sequences are MNHNS and SASEGT. DNA of the CDR3: TGTGCCAGCAGTGTCCGAGGGAGGGATAGGGGGGAGCAGTACTTC. Encoded protein: CASSVRGRDRGEQYF.

The chain employs TRBV9 and TRBJ1-5; 10 bases are shared with TRBD1. V gave up 3 bases and J gave up 3 bases; unmatched junction bases: 6. Germline CDR1 is SGDLS and CDR2 is YYNGEE. This CDR3 has 16 residues. CDR3 sequence reads: CASSAGTGDDNQPQHF. The CDR3 coding sequence is TGTGCCAGCAGCGCAGGGACAGGGGACGACAATCAGCCCCAGCATTTT.

The sample holds a few counts of this clonotype. This chain uses TRBV10-3 with TRBJ1-6, with 7 bases that match TRBD1. In germline, CDR1 is ENHRY, CDR2 SYGVKD. J lost 5 bases, V lost 6 bases, and 4 bases had no gene match. The CDR3 covers 14 residues. The CDR3 sequence: CAIRPGTDNSPLHF. DNA for the CDR3: TGTGCCATCAGGCCGGGGACAGATAATTCACCCCTCCACTTT.

J is TRBJ2-5 and V is TRBV27, with D perhaps TRBD1 or TRBD2 (5 bases each). Trimming left V 4 bases short and J 4 bases short, with 19 bases between. From germline, CDR1 is MNHEY and CDR2 SMNVEV (reference sequence). CDR3 length equals 16 residues. The CDR3 reads CASSSGLLRVGETQYF. The CDR3 nucleotides are TGTGCCAGCAGTTCAGGGTTATTGAGGGTGGGAGAGACCCAGTACTTC.

V gene TRBV5-5 combines with J gene TRBJ1-1; maybe TRBD1 (5 bases). The CDR3 consists of 13 residues. V was pared by 2 bases and J by 3 bases, with 8 bases between. CDR1 SGHKS and CDR2 YYEKEE come from the germline V gene (reference sequence). The CDR3 loop is CASSFRDDTEAFF. The CDR3 DNA sequence: TGTGCCAGCAGCTTTAGGGACGACACTGAAGCTTTCTTT. Based on the CDR3 plus reference TRBV5-5 and TRBJ1-1, the full variable domain is DAGVTQSPTHLIKTRGQQVTLRCSPISGHKSVSWYQQVLGQGPQFIFQYYEKEERGRGNFPDRFSARQFPNYSSELNVNALLLGDSALYLCASSFRDDTEAFFGQGTRLTVV.

This clonotype was counted between two and nine times. V and J are TRBV6-5 and TRBJ2-2; D is uncertain. Per the germline V gene, CDR1 is MNHEY and CDR2 is SVGAGI. Between the trimmed V and J ends, which lost 4 bases and 4 bases, there was a span of 7 bases. The CDR3 consists of 13 residues. CDR3 sequence: CASSFMGTGELFF. The CDR3 DNA reads TGTGCCAGCAGTTTTATGGGCACCGGGGAGCTGTTTTTT.

This chain joins TRBV20-1 and TRBJ1-4; D unclear. V lost 0 bases and J 8 bases, leaving 10 bases between the germline ends. The CDR3 loop spans 13 amino acids. The germline gives CDR1 DFQATT, CDR2 SNEGSKA (reference sequence). The CDR3 DNA follows: TGCAGTGCTAGAGATGCCGGAAAAGAAAAACTGTTTTTT. As protein: CSARDAGKEKLFF.